The sample holds one count of the clone carrying this TCR beta chain. Its matching antigen is unknown. Under the ViraFEST assay, PBMC were stimulated with viral peptide pools so that antigen-specific CD4+ T cells expanded. Sequencing was performed afterwards. With 10 days of culture completed, CD4+ T cells were isolated. Vaccine recipients had no previous SARS-CoV-2 infection; their nucleocapsid antibodies were negative. Researchers swapped half the medium for IL-2 medium on both days 3 and 7. CDR1 and CDR2 (germline): SGHRS, YFSETQ. The CDR3 spans 15 residues. V was pared by 2 bases and J by 5 bases, with 11 bases between. These data come from a study of vaccination effects on CD4 cells after COVID-19. Whole-study findings and limits: The study dataset contains few convalescent patients and includes no early post-infection timepoints. Healthy vaccine recipients' vaccine-induced clones were almost all SARS-CoV-2 mono-reactive.

Generated by immunoSEQ multiplex PCR, the TCRdb table keeps only in-frame clones and is missing some. The table has 20,000 to 30,000 clones, 73% seen once. Sequenced here: CD4+ T cells from PBMCs cultured with SARS-CoV-2 spike peptides, sampled before COVID-19 vaccination. The origin of this receptor is a human donor who received a COVID-19 vaccine. V is TRBV5-1 and J is TRBJ1-6; no reliable D call. This CDR3 reads CASSFSAGDNSPLHF. The CDR3 DNA sequence: TGCGCCAGCAGCTTTTCCGCCGGAGATAATTCACCCCTCCACTTT.